Listed below are T cell receptor beta chains from one sample, sequenced in a study of blood T cell repertoires in COVID-19. Sequenced by immunoSEQ multiplex PCR; TCRdb stores in-frame clones only, minus some. Among some 320,000 clones listed, under 95% were seen once. The sample comprised PBMCs or T cells enriched from blood (not recorded which). The receptors originated from a man aged 60 to 75 who had recovered from COVID-19. CDR3s include the opening cysteine and the closing phenylalanine or tryptophan. Each record gives: D gene, clone size, J gene, V gene, CDR3 protein, CDR3 DNA. The D gene is left open where the match is weak. A clone size is listed for some rows: how often the clone was seen (once, few, many), or a class if it is expanded.

>NA|NA|TRBJ1-1|TRBV7-2
CASSASSGGAGGAFF
TGTGCCAGCAGCGCCTCCTCGGGAGGGGCTGGGGGAGCTTTCTTT
>TRBD1|NA|TRBJ2-1|TRBV15
CATSSPWDRDYNEQFF
TGTGCCACCAGCTCCCCGTGGGACAGGGATTACAATGAGCAGTTCTTC
>NA|NA|TRBJ2-2|TRBV6-5
CASTQGSTNTGELFF
TGTGCCAGCACCCAGGGGTCCACGAACACCGGGGAGCTGTTTTTT
>NA|NA|TRBJ2-1|TRBV24-1
CATSDLYRNEQFF
TGTGCCACCAGTGATTTGTATCGCAATGAGCAGTTCTTC
>NA|NA|TRBJ2-1|TRBV30
CAWSRDLSSYNEQFF
TGTGCCTGGAGTCGGGACTTGAGCTCCTACAATGAGCAGTTCTTC
>NA|NA|TRBJ2-7|TRBV3-1/TRBV3-2
CASSAGFFDEQYF
TGTGCCAGCTCGGCGGGTTTTTTCGACGAGCAGTACTTC
>NA|NA|TRBJ1-2|TRBV19
CASSQTGEYGYTF
TGTGCCAGTAGCCAGACGGGGGAATATGGCTACACCTTC
>TRBD1|NA|TRBJ2-7|TRBV28
CASSLGTGLYEQYF
TGTGCCAGCAGTTTGGGGACAGGGCTCTACGAGCAGTACTTC
>NA|NA|TRBJ2-7|TRBV28
CATTNHPVVPGEQYF
TGTGCCACCACCAACCACCCGGTTGTACCGGGGGAGCAGTACTTC
>TRBD2|once|TRBJ2-5|TRBV4-1
CASSPLGAGGPGETQYF
TGCGCCAGCAGCCCCCTAGGAGCGGGAGGCCCGGGGGAGACCCAGTACTTC
>TRBD1|NA|TRBJ1-5|TRBV19
CASSTRDRGNQPQHF
TGTGCCAGTAGTACCCGGGACAGGGGAAATCAGCCCCAGCATTTT
>NA|NA|TRBJ1-2|TRBV19
CASSIPLAETVIYGYTF
TGTGCCAGTAGTATACCGCTCGCGGAGACAGTTATCTATGGCTACACCTTC
>NA|once|TRBJ2-2|TRBV24-1
CATSDLGSSNTGELFF
TGTGCCACCAGTGATTTAGGTAGCTCGAACACCGGGGAGCTGTTTTTT
>NA|NA|TRBJ1-3|TRBV28
CASSLPGLSGNTIYF
TGTGCCAGCAGTTTACCGGGTCTCTCTGGAAACACCATATATTTT
>TRBD1|NA|TRBJ1-5|TRBV29-1
CSVRTGVSNQPQHF
TGCAGCGTAAGGACAGGGGTTAGCAATCAGCCCCAGCATTTT
>TRBD1|NA|TRBJ1-5|TRBV19
CASSRTGTGVGNQPQHF
TGTGCCAGTAGTAGGACCGGGACAGGGGTTGGCAATCAGCCCCAGCATTTT
>NA|NA|TRBJ2-7|TRBV15
CATSRDKGGDSYEQYF
TGTGCCACCAGCAGAGATAAAGGGGGGGACTCCTACGAGCAGTACTTC
>NA|NA|TRBJ1-1|TRBV7-2
CASSLDGTEAFF
TGTGCCAGCAGCTTAGACGGGACTGAAGCTTTCTTT
>TRBD2|once|TRBJ2-2|TRBV7-9
CASSLAGRGTGELFF
TGTGCCAGCAGCTTAGCCGGGAGGGGCACCGGGGAGCTGTTTTTT
>NA|NA|TRBJ2-2|TRBV29-1
CSVTGTTNTGELFF
TGCAGCGTGACCGGGACAACGAACACCGGGGAGCTGTTTTTT
>TRBD1|NA|TRBJ1-4|TRBV5-6
CASRHRGQGTGLFF
TGTGCCAGCAGACATCGGGGACAGGGAACGGGACTGTTTTTT
>NA|NA|TRBJ1-3|TRBV18
CASSRGPFPTGNTIYF
TGTGCCAGCTCACGAGGGCCGTTCCCTACTGGAAACACCATATATTTT
>NA|NA|TRBJ1-5|TRBV7-2
CASSLGRGVREPQHF
TGTGCCAGCAGCCTGGGTCGGGGAGTGAGGGAGCCCCAGCATTTT
>NA|NA|TRBJ1-3|TRBV12-3/TRBV12-4
CATRRGGGNTIYF
TGTGCCACCCGGAGGGGGGGTGGAAACACCATATATTTT
>NA|few|TRBJ1-2|TRBV5-1
CASSLDRDGGYTF
TGCGCCAGCAGCTTGGACAGGGACGGAGGCTACACCTTC
>NA|NA|TRBJ1-5|TRBV27
CTHRVPNQPQHF
TGTACCCACAGGGTCCCCAATCAGCCCCAGCATTTT
>NA|NA|TRBJ1-4|TRBV6-5
CASSKPGIEKLFF
TGTGCCAGCAGTAAACCGGGGATTGAAAAACTGTTTTTT
>NA|NA|TRBJ1-1|TRBV27
CASSTSGLTEAFF
TGTGCCAGCAGTACCTCAGGTTTGACTGAAGCTTTCTTT
>TRBD1|NA|TRBJ2-7|TRBV7-2
CASSLPRGLAYF
TGTGCCAGCAGCTTACCCAGGGGGCTTGCGTACTTC
>TRBD2|NA|TRBJ2-1|TRBV9
CASSVSSGNEQFF
TGTGCCAGCAGCGTATCTAGCGGGAATGAGCAGTTCTTC
>NA|NA|TRBJ1-2|TRBV11-2
CASGQGYGYTF
TGTGCCAGCGGGCAGGGGTATGGCTACACCTTC
>NA|NA|TRBJ1-5|TRBV4-1
CASSQVGGDGNQPQHF
TGCGCCAGCAGCCAAGTTGGCGGGGATGGCAATCAGCCCCAGCATTTT
>TRBD1|NA|TRBJ1-1|TRBV9
CASSVGLGQFDLAHTEAFF
TGTGCCAGCAGCGTAGGGTTGGGACAGTTCGATCTCGCCCACACTGAAGCTTTCTTT
>TRBD1|NA|TRBJ1-5|TRBV7-9
CASSSGQGAQPQHF
TGTGCCAGCAGCTCCGGACAGGGGGCTCAGCCCCAGCATTTT
>NA|NA|TRBJ2-7|TRBV18
CASSPLVRDEQYF
TGTGCCAGCTCCCCCCTCGTCAGGGACGAGCAGTACTTC
>NA|NA|TRBJ2-3|TRBV10-3
CAISERDFTDTQYF
TGTGCCATCAGTGAGCGGGACTTCACAGATACGCAGTATTTT
>NA|NA|TRBJ1-5|TRBV15
CATSRDPGRGQPQHF
TGTGCCACCAGCAGAGATCCGGGTCGGGGTCAGCCCCAGCATTTT
>TRBD1|NA|TRBJ1-2|TRBV10-3
CAIREPLWTGYGYTF
TGTGCCATCAGGGAACCCTTATGGACAGGGTATGGCTACACCTTC
>TRBD2|NA|TRBJ2-7|TRBV4-1
CASSHGTSGGAYEQYF
TGCGCCAGCAGCCATGGGACTAGCGGGGGGGCGTACGAGCAGTACTTC
>TRBD1|NA|TRBJ1-6|TRBV7-9
CASSSLRDRGASPLHF
TGTGCCAGCAGCTCCCTCCGGGACAGGGGTGCTTCACCCCTCCACTTT
>TRBD2|NA|TRBJ2-7|TRBV11-3
CASSLDRLGLAGVDEQYF
TGTGCCAGCAGCTTAGATCGGCTGGGACTAGCGGGAGTCGACGAGCAGTACTTC
>TRBD1|NA|TRBJ1-3|TRBV7-9
CASSLTGSLGNTIYF
TGTGCCAGCAGCTTGACAGGGAGCCTCGGAAACACCATATATTTT